These T cell receptor beta chains were read from a single sample in a study of blood T cell repertoires in COVID-19. Profiling relied on immunoSEQ multiplex PCR, and the TCRdb table lists in-frame clones only, not all of them. The table shows roughly 140,000 clones, with about 86% occurring only once. The sequenced sample consisted of peripheral blood. All receptors come from a human donor in a cohort sampled during active COVID-19. The CDR3 runs from the conserved cysteine through the conserved F or W. The D gene is left open where the match is weak. For some rows the clone size is stated as once, few or many, or as a class when expanded; others skip it.

CDR3 length: 15; D gene: TRBD2; V gene: TRBV27; J gene: TRBJ2-5; clone size: NA; CDR3 protein: CASSLYRGSGETQYF; CDR3 DNA: TGTGCCAGCAGTTTATATCGCGGGAGTGGGGAGACCCAGTACTTC
CDR3 length: 14; D gene: TRBD2; V gene: TRBV30; J gene: TRBJ2-1; clone size: NA; CDR3 protein: CAWVRGRAYNEQFF; CDR3 DNA: TGTGCCTGGGTACGCGGGAGGGCCTACAATGAGCAGTTCTTC
CDR3 length: 19; D gene: TRBD1; V gene: TRBV19; J gene: TRBJ1-1; clone size: NA; CDR3 protein: CASSDPWGRTGGTATEAFF; CDR3 DNA: TGTGCCAGTAGCGACCCCTGGGGCCGGACAGGGGGCACAGCCACTGAAGCTTTCTTT
CDR3 length: 16; D gene: TRBD1; V gene: TRBV14; J gene: TRBJ1-2; clone size: NA; CDR3 protein: CASSRAGQVANYGYTF; CDR3 DNA: TGTGCCAGCAGCCGAGCCGGACAGGTCGCTAACTATGGCTACACCTTC
CDR3 length: 18; D gene: TRBD2; V gene: TRBV5-4; J gene: TRBJ2-5; clone size: NA; CDR3 protein: CASSLGGLAGGLQETQYF; CDR3 DNA: TGTGCCAGCAGCTTGGGGGGACTGGCGGGAGGACTCCAAGAGACCCAGTACTTC
CDR3 length: 13; D gene: TRBD1; V gene: TRBV7-9; J gene: TRBJ1-1; clone size: few; CDR3 protein: CASSSYRGSEAFF; CDR3 DNA: TGTGCCAGCAGCTCCTACAGGGGTTCTGAAGCTTTCTTT
CDR3 length: 14; D gene: TRBD1; V gene: TRBV7-2; J gene: TRBJ1-2; clone size: NA; CDR3 protein: CASSSHGTAYGYTF; CDR3 DNA: TGTGCCAGCAGCTCACACGGGACAGCCTATGGCTACACCTTC
CDR3 length: 16; D gene: NA; V gene: TRBV14; J gene: TRBJ2-5; clone size: NA; CDR3 protein: CASSPRTKRIQETQYF; CDR3 DNA: TGTGCCAGCAGCCCACGGACTAAACGCATCCAAGAGACCCAGTACTTC
CDR3 length: 14; D gene: NA; V gene: TRBV15; J gene: TRBJ2-2; clone size: NA; CDR3 protein: CATSRDLEAGELFF; CDR3 DNA: TGTGCCACCAGCAGAGACTTGGAGGCCGGGGAGCTGTTTTTT
CDR3 length: 15; D gene: NA; V gene: TRBV5-1; J gene: TRBJ2-1; clone size: few; CDR3 protein: CASTHLGKGYNEQFF; CDR3 DNA: TGCGCCAGCACCCACCTAGGGAAGGGGTACAATGAGCAGTTCTTC
CDR3 length: 14; D gene: TRBD2; V gene: TRBV4-3; J gene: TRBJ2-7; clone size: NA; CDR3 protein: CASSQGREFEEQYF; CDR3 DNA: TGCGCCAGCAGCCAAGGGCGGGAGTTTGAAGAGCAGTACTTC
CDR3 length: 15; D gene: TRBD2; V gene: TRBV19; J gene: TRBJ2-1; clone size: NA; CDR3 protein: CASTRAGGPYNEQFF; CDR3 DNA: TGTGCCAGTACCAGAGCGGGAGGGCCCTACAATGAGCAGTTCTTC
CDR3 length: 16; D gene: TRBD1; V gene: TRBV7-9; J gene: TRBJ2-7; clone size: NA; CDR3 protein: CASSPFLGTVSYEQYF; CDR3 DNA: TGTGCCAGCAGCCCTTTTCTTGGGACAGTCTCCTACGAGCAGTACTTC